This T cell receptor (beta chain) was observed in a study of T cell responses to AZD1222 COVID-19 vaccine. Overall study context: The analysis combined second doses at about 4 or about 12 weeks.

The CDR3 totals 14 residues. Trimming at V came to 5 bases and at J to 7 bases, leaving 5 bases not matched to a gene. Germline CDR1 and CDR2: SGHVS and FNYEAQ. As concerns this clone: Its antigen is as yet unknown.

Clones were sequenced by immunoSEQ multiplex PCR, and TCRdb holds only the in-frame ones, with some missing. The sample lists about 160,000 clones, roughly 94% seen once, with 1.3% in the top ten. Study-wide results and limits: Only 6 or 7 individuals given AZD1222 were seropositive at baseline.

The TCR was taken from an adult in good health. The sample in question was peripheral blood, obtained on day 0 of AZD1222 vaccination. J is TRBJ1-4 and V is TRBV7-6; 9 bases map to TRBD1. DNA of the CDR3: TGTGCCAGCAGCACAGGGACAGGGATTGAAAAACTGTTTTTT. The encoded protein is CASSTGTGIEKLFF.